This T cell receptor beta chain was identified in a study of CD8+ T cells in alopecia areata. The study, taken as a whole, reports: It was less clear whether patients shared TCRs than it was in mice, possibly because of HLA. It was lesional scalp, especially alopecia totalis/universalis, that showed higher clonality than normal scalp.

About this clone: Its specificity is unknown.

The CDR3 length is 15 residues. Germline lookup yields CDR1 GTSNPN and CDR2 SVGIG (reference sequence). The J segment lost 7 bases and the V segment lost 0 bases, leaving 11 bases of the junction unmatched. CD4+ and CD8+ T cells were sorted from PBMCs stained for CD3, CD4 and CD8. Sequencing used cDNA as its template, made by extracting RNA and reverse transcribing it. Using immunoSEQ multiplex PCR, the repertoire was profiled, and TCRdb retains in-frame clones only, with some absent. The sample includes some 180,000 clones, more than 55% of them seen just once. The sample consisted of CD8+ T cells sorted from blood. This clonotype originated in a human donor in good health. The chain carries TRBV30 and TRBJ2-5; 7 bases map to TRBD2. CDR3 DNA: TGTGCCTGGAGTGTACTCTCTAGCGGTCTAGGGACCCAGTACTTC. Translated: CAWSVLSSGLGTQYF.